The T cell receptor beta chain under discussion was sequenced for a study of blood T cell repertoires in COVID-19 (dated by TCRdb to 2020 to 2021). Background on the whole study: Samples covering the acute and convalescent phases of COVID-19 were provided by collaborators in the United States, Italy and Spain. The prospective study material was composed of cDNA or gDNA derived from T cells, B-cell-depleted T cells, or PBMCs. Deeply sampled blood TCRbeta repertoires from subjects exposed to, actively infected with, or recovered from COVID-19 were included in the dataset. A freely available public database, intended as a resource for researchers studying the immune response to SARS-CoV-2, is where the repertoires were released. Samples came from the ongoing ImmuneRACE study (first 160 participants) plus 1,254 subjects from 6 global collaborators. The sample metadata nearly always contained a de-identified subject ID, COVID-19 status, age in years and sex. Where HLA class I and class II types were available, the types were taken from metadata supplied by the sample provider, not from assay-based typing. Results the study describes overall, beyond this receptor: How much clinical and demographic metadata was included differed by source and by participant, and the metadata was provided uncurated.

As to this clone: Its target antigen remains unknown. Nothing much larger sits one base from this clone, and base qualities are not available.

Each collaborating institution followed its own protocols to collect whole blood in K2EDTA tubes. For TCRbeta analysis, collaborators shipped samples in one of three forms: frozen whole blood, isolated PBMCs, or DNA extracted from either of those sample types. TCRbeta CDR3 regions were amplified from genomic DNA by means of the immunoSEQ Assay, a bias-controlled multiplex PCR. Processing in the source paper ran as follows. The number of nucleated cells in each sample was estimated from the amplification of reference gene primers within the assay. To quantify the absolute abundance of each unique TCRbeta CDR3 rearrangement, sequence reads were collapsed and filtered. Productive Simpson clonality was computed per sample as the square root of Simpson's diversity index over productive rearrangements. Not all clones reach the TCRdb copy of this immuneACCESS table, which keeps in-frame sequences only. Checked studies attribute under half of the gap to unresolved V genes and leave the rest unexplained. Clone size and V and J calls were adopted from that table, with D and trimming inferred from the DNA. The sample yields about 140,000 clones; roughly four fifths were counted once. The ten largest account for approximately 8% of the sample.

As encoded in the germline V gene, CDR1 is SGDLS while CDR2 is YYNGEE. V is cut back by 4 bases and J by 3 bases, with 9 bases in the junction unmatched. From cysteine to phenylalanine, the CDR3 is 15 amino acids long. Just CDR3 DNA is preserved here, 45 bases in frame from base 1. The origin of this receptor is a human donor in a cohort sampled during active COVID-19. Sequencing was done on a sample of peripheral blood. In this chain, TRBV9 is recombined with TRBJ2-7, with 8 junctional bases fitting TRBD2. The nucleotide sequence is given as TGTGCCAGCAGCTCCGGGGGGGGGCAGCTCTACGAGCAGTACTTC. It is translated as CASSSGGGQLYEQYF.